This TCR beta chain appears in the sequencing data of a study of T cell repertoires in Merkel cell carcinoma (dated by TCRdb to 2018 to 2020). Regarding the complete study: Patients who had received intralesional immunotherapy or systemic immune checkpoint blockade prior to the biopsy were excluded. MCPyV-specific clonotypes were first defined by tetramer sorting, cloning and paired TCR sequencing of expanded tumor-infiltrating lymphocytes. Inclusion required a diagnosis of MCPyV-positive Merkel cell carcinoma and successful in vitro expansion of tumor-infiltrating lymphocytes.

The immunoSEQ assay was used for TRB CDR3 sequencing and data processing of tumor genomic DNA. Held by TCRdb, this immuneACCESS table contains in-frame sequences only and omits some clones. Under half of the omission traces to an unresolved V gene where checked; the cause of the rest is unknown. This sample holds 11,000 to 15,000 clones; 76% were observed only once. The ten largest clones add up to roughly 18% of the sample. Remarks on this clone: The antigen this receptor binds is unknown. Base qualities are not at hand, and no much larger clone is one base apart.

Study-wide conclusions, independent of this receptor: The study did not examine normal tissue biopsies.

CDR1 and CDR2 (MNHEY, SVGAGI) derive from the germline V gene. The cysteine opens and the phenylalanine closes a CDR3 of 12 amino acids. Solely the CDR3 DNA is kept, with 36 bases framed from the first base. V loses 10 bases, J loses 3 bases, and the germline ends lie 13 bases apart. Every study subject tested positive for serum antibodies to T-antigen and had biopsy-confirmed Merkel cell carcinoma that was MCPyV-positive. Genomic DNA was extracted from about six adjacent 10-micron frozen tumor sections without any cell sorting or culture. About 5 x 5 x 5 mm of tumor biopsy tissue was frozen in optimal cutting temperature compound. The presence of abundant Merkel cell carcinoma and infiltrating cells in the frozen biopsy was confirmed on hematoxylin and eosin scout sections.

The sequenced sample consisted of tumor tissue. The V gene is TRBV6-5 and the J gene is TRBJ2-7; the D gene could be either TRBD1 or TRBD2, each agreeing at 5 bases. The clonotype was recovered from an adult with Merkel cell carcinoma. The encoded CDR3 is CATTRDGYEQYF. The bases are TGTGCCACTACCCGGGACGGCTACGAGCAGTACTTC.